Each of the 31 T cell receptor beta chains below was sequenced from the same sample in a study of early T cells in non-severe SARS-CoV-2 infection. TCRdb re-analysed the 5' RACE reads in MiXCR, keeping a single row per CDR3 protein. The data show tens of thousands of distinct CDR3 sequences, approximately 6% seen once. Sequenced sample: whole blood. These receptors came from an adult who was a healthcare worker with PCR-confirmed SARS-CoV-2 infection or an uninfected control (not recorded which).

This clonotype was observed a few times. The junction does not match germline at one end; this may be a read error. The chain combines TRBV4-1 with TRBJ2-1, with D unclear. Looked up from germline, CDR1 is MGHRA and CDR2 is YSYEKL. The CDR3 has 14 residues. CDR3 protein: CASSQDRLTGPYYF. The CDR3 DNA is TGCGCCAGCAGCCAAGATCGCCTAACCGGGCCATATTACTTC.

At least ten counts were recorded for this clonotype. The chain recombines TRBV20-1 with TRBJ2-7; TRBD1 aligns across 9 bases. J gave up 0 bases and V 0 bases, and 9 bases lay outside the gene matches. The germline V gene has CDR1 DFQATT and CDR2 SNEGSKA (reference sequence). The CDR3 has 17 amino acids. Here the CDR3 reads CSARETGGFSDSYEQYF. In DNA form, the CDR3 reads TGCAGTGCTAGAGAGACAGGGGGGTTTTCAGACTCCTACGAGCAGTACTTC.

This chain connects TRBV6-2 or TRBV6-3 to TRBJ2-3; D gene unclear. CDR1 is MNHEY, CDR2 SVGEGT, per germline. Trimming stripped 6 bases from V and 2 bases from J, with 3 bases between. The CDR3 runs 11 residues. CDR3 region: CASRYTDTQYF. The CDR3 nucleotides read TGTGCCAGCAGATACACAGATACGCAGTATTTT.

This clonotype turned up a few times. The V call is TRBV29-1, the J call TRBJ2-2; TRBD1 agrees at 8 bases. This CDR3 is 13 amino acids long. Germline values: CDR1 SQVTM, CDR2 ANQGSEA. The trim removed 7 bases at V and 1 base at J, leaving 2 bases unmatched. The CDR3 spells CSADRGNTGELFF. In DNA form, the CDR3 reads TGCAGCGCAGACAGGGGGAACACCGGGGAGCTGTTTTTT.

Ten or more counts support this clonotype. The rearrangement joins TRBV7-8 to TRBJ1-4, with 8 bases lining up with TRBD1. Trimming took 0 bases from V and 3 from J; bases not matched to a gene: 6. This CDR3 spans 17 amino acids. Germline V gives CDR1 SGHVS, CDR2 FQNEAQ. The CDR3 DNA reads TGTGCCAGCAGCTTAGCTAGGACAGGGCTCCCTAATGAAAAACTGTTTTTT. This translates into CASSLARTGLPNEKLFF. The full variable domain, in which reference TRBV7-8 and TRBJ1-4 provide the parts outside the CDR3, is GAGVSQSPRYKVAKRGQDVALRCDPISGHVSLFWYQQALGQGPEFLTYFQNEAQLDKSGLPSDRFFAERPEGSVSTLKIQRTQQEDSAVYLCASSLARTGLPNEKLFFGSGTQLSVL.

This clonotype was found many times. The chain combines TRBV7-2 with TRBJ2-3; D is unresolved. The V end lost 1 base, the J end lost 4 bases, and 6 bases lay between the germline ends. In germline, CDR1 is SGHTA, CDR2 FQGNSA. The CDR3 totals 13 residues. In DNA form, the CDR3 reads TGTGCCAGCAGCTTAGGCTGGGCAGATACGCAGTATTTT. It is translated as CASSLGWADTQYF. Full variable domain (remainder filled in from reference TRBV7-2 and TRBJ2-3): GAGVSQSPSNKVTEKGKDVELRCDPISGHTALYWYRQSLGQGLEFLIYFQGNSAPDKSGLPSDRFSAERTGGSVSTLTIQRTQQEDSAVYLCASSLGWADTQYFGPGTRLTVL.

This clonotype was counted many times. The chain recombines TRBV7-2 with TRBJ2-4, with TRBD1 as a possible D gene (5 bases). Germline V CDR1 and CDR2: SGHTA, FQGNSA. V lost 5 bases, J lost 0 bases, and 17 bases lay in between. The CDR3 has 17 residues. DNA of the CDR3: TGTGCCAGCAGCCCACGACAGCCACTACTAGCCAAAAACATTCAGTACTTC. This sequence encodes CASSPRQPLLAKNIQYF.

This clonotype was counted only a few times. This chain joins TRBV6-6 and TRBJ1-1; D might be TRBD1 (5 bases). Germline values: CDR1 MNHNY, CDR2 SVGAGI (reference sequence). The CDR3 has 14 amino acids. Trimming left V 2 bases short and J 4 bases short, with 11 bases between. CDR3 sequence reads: CASSYVYGGTEAFF. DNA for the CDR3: TGTGCCAGCAGTTACGTTTACGGGGGCACTGAAGCTTTCTTT.

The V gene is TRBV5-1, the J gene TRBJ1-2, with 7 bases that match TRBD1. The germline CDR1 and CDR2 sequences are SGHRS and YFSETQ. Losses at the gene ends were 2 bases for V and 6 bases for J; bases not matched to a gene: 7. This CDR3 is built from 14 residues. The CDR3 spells CASSFSTGNNGYTF. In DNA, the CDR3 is TGCGCCAGCAGCTTCTCGACAGGGAATAATGGCTACACCTTC.

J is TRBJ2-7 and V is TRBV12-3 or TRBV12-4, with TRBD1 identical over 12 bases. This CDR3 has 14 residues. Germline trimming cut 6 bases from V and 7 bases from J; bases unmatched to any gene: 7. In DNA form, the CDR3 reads TGTGCCAGCAGACCGGGACAGGGGGCAAGGGAGCAGTACTTC. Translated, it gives CASRPGQGAREQYF.

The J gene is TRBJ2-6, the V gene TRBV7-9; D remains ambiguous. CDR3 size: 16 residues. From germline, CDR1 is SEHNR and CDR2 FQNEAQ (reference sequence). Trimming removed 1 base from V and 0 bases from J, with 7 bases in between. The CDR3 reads CASSLEGSSGANVLTF. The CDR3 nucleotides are TGTGCCAGCAGCTTAGAAGGATCCTCTGGGGCCAACGTCCTGACTTTC.

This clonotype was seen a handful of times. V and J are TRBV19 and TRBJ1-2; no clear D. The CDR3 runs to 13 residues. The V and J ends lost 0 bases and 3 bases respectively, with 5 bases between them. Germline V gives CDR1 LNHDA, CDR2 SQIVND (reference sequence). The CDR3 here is CASSIDIDYGYTF. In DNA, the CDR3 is TGTGCCAGTAGTATAGATATCGACTATGGCTACACCTTC. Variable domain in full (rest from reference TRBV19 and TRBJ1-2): DGGITQSPKYLFRKEGQNVTLSCEQNLNHDAMYWYRQDPGQGLRLIYYSQIVNDFQKGDIAEGYSVSREKKESFPLTVTSAQKNPTAFYLCASSIDIDYGYTFGSGTRLTVV.

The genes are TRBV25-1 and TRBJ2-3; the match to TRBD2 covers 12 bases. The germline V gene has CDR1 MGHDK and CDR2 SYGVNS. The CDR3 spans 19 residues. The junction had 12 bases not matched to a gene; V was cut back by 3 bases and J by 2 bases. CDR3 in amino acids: CASSDQTSGSILNTDTQYF. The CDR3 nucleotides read TGTGCCAGCAGTGACCAGACTAGCGGGAGTATCCTTAACACAGATACGCAGTATTTT.

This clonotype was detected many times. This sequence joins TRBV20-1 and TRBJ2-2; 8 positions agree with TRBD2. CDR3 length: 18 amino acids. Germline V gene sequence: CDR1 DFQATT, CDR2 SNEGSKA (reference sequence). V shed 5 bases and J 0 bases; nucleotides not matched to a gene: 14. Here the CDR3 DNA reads TGCAGTGCTCAACCGGGGGCGGGAGGCTACCCGAACACCGGGGAGCTGTTTTTT. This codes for CSAQPGAGGYPNTGELFF.

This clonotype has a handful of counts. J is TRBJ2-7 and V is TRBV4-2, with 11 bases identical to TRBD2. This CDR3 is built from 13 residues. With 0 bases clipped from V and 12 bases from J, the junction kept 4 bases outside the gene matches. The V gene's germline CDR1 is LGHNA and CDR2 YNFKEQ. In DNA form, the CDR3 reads TGTGCCAGCAGCCAAGATACTAGCGGGAGTGTGTACTTC. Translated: CASSQDTSGSVYF.

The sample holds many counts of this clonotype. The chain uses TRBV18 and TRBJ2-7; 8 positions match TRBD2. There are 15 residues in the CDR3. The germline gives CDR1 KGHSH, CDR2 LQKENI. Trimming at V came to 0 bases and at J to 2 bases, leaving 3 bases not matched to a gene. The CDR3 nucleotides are TGTGCCAGCTCACCACCGAGAGCGGGGGCCTACGAGCAGTACTTC. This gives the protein CASSPPRAGAYEQYF.

The CDR3 DNA reads as TGCGCCAGCAGCTTGGGGACAGTTAATGAAAAACTGTTTTTT. It specifies CASSLGTVNEKLFF. V usage is TRBV5-1 and J usage is TRBJ1-4, with D possibly being TRBD1 (6 bases). CDR1 SGHRS and CDR2 YFSETQ come from the germline V gene. The CDR3 has 14 residues. Trimming took 0 bases from V and 4 from J, leaving 7 bases between them.

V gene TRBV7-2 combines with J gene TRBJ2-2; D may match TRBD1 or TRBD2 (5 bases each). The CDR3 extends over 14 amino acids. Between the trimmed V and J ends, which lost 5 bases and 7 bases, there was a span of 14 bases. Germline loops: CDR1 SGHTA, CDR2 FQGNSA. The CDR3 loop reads CASSQTLGVGELFF. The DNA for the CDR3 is TGTGCCAGCAGCCAGACTTTGGGGGTCGGGGAGCTGTTTTTT.

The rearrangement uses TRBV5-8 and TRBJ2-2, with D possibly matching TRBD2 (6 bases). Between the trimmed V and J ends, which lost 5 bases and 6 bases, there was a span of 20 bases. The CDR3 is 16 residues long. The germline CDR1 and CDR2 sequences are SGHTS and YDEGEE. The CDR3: CASRLDGGIVAGELFF. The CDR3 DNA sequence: TGTGCCAGCAGGCTTGATGGGGGGATCGTTGCCGGGGAGCTGTTTTTT.

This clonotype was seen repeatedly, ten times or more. This chain's CDR3 is CASGGIYEQYF. The CDR3 nucleotides read TGTGCCAGCGGCGGGATCTACGAGCAGTACTTC. This chain joins TRBV5-5 and TRBJ2-7, with a tentative D call TRBD2 (6 bases). Germline V gene sequence: CDR1 SGHKS, CDR2 YYEKEE (reference sequence). V gave up 7 bases and J gave up 3 bases, with 8 bases separating them. CDR3 length: 11 residues.

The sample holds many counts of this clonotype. The CDR3 protein is CASSADSFPITEAFF. Here the CDR3 DNA reads TGTGCCAGCAGCGCAGACTCGTTTCCCATCACTGAAGCTTTCTTT. The rearrangement joins TRBV9 to TRBJ1-1; D is ambiguous. CDR3 length equals 15 residues. Trimming cost V 3 bases and J 4 bases, with 16 bases left between them. Germline CDR1 and CDR2: SGDLS and YYNGEE.

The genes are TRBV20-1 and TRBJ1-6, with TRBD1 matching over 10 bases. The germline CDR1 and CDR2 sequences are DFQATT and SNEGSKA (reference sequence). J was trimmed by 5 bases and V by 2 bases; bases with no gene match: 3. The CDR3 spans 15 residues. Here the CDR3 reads CSARQDRGNNSPLHF. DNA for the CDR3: TGCAGTGCTAGACAGGACAGGGGGAATAATTCACCCCTCCACTTT.

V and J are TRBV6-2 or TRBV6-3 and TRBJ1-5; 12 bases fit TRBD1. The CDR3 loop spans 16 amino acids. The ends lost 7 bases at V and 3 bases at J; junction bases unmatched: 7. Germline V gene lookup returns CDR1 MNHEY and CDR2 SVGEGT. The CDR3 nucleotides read TGTGCCAGCAATCCGGGACAGGGGGCGATCAATCAGCCCCAGCATTTT. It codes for CASNPGQGAINQPQHF.

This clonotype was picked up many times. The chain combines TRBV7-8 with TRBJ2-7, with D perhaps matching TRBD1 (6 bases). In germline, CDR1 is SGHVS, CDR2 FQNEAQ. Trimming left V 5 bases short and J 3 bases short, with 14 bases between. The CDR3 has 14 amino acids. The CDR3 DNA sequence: TGTGCCAGCAGCATCCGGGACACCAGCTACGAGCAGTACTTC. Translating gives CASSIRDTSYEQYF.

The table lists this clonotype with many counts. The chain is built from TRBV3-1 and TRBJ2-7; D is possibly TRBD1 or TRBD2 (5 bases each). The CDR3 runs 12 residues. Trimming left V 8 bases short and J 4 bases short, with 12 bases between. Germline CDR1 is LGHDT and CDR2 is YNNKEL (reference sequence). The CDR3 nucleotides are TGTGCCAGCTTGGGACCGAATTACGAGCAGTACTTC. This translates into CASLGPNYEQYF.

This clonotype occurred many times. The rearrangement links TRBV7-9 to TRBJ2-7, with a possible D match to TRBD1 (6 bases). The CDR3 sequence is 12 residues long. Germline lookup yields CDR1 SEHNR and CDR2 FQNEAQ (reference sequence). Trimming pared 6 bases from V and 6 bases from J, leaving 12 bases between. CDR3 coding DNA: TGTGCCAGCAGTTACAGGGCCCCCGAGCAGTACTTC. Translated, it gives CASSYRAPEQYF.

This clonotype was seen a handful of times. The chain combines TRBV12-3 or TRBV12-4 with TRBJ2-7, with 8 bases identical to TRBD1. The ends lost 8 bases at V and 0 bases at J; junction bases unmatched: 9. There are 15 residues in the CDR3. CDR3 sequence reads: CASGWSDRASYEQYF. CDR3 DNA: TGTGCCAGCGGGTGGTCGGACAGGGCCTCCTACGAGCAGTACTTC.

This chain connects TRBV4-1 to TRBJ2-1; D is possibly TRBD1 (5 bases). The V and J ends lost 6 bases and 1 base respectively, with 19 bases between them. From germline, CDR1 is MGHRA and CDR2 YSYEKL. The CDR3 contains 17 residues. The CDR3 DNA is TGCGCCAGCAGTTCCCCGGGCGGCGCAGGGTCCTACAATGAGCAGTTCTTC. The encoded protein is CASSSPGGAGSYNEQFF.

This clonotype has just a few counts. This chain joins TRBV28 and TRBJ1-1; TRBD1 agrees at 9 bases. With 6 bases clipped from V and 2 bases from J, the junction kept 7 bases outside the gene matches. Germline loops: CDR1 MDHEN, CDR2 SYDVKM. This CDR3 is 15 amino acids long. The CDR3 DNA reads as TGTGCCAGCAGGCAAACAGGGGGCCCCAACACTGAAGCTTTCTTT. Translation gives CASRQTGGPNTEAFF.

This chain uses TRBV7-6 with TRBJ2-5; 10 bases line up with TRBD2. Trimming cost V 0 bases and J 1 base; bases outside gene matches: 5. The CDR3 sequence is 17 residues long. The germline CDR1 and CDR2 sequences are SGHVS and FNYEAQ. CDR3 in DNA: TGTGCCAGCAGCTTAGCCCTGACTAGCGGGTTCCAAGAGACCCAGTACTTC. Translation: CASSLALTSGFQETQYF.

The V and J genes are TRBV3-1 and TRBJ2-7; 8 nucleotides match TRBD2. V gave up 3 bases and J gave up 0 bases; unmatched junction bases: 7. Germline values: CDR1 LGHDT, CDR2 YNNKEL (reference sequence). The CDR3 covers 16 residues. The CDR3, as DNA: TGTGCCAGCAGCCATTTTAGCGGGATCAACTCCTACGAGCAGTACTTC. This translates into CASSHFSGINSYEQYF.